These 27 T cell receptor beta chains were sequenced from one sample in a study of T cell responses to AZD1222 COVID-19 vaccine. TCRdb's copy holds only in-frame clones and misses some; the assay was immunoSEQ multiplex PCR. The sample has 110,000 to 150,000 clones; 70% to 90% are singletons. The material was peripheral blood, obtained on day 0 of AZD1222 vaccination. Source of these receptors: an adult in good health.

CDR3: CASRERDAYYGYTF. Here the CDR3 DNA reads TGTGCCAGCAGGGAGAGGGATGCCTACTATGGCTACACCTTC. The chain employs TRBV5-4 and TRBJ1-2, with D unresolved. The CDR3 runs to 14 residues. Trimming pared 5 bases from V and 3 bases from J, leaving 14 bases between. Germline V gives CDR1 SGHNT, CDR2 YYREEE (reference sequence).

The V and J genes are TRBV5-1 and TRBJ2-2, with TRBD1 identical over 7 bases. The CDR3 consists of 16 residues. Trimming at V came to 5 bases and at J to 5 bases, leaving 12 bases not matched to a gene. Germline CDR1 SGHRS, CDR2 YFSETQ. The CDR3 reads CASRDLDRVRTGELFF. CDR3 DNA: TGCGCCAGCAGGGACCTCGACAGGGTGAGGACCGGGGAGCTGTTTTTT. Using reference TRBV5-1 and TRBJ2-2 for the parts outside the CDR3, the full variable domain is KAGVTQTPRYLIKTRGQQVTLSCSPISGHRSVSWYQQTPGQGLQFLFEYFSETQRNKGNFPGRFSGRQFSNSRSEMNVSTLELGDSALYLCASRDLDRVRTGELFFGEGSRLTVL.

This chain connects TRBV7-9 to TRBJ2-1; 7 nucleotides align to TRBD2. The CDR3 is 15 residues long. The ends lost 2 bases at V and 9 bases at J; junction bases unmatched: 10. Germline assignment: CDR1 SEHNR and CDR2 FQNEAQ (reference sequence). In DNA, the CDR3 is TGTGCCAGCAGCTTAATCGCGGGAGCCCACTTTGAGCAGTTCTTC. The encoded protein is CASSLIAGAHFEQFF.

The table lists this clone with a few counts. The chain employs TRBV7-3 and TRBJ2-1; the match to TRBD2 covers 7 bases. The germline gives CDR1 SGHTA, CDR2 FQGTGA. The V and J ends lost 1 base and 0 bases, in that order; junction bases with no gene match: 0. The CDR3 consists of 15 residues. This CDR3 is CASSLSGSSYNEQFF. The CDR3 DNA reads as TGTGCCAGCAGCTTAAGCGGGAGCTCCTACAATGAGCAGTTCTTC.

This chain uses TRBV19 with TRBJ2-2; TRBD2 matches 7 bases. V dropped 3 bases and J dropped 7; count of bases not matched to a gene: 8. CDR1 is LNHDA, CDR2 SQIVND, per germline (reference sequence). CDR3 length equals 15 residues. The CDR3 loop is CASSIYVAGVGELFF. For the CDR3, the DNA is TGTGCCAGTAGTATTTATGTCGCGGGAGTCGGGGAGCTGTTTTTT. Variable domain in full (rest from reference TRBV19 and TRBJ2-2): DGGITQSPKYLFRKEGQNVTLSCEQNLNHDAMYWYRQDPGQGLRLIYYSQIVNDFQKGDIAEGYSVSREKKESFPLTVTSAQKNPTAFYLCASSIYVAGVGELFFGEGSRLTVL.

This clone appeared once. The chain joins TRBV30 to TRBJ1-4; D uncertain. In germline, CDR1 is GTSNPN, CDR2 SVGIG (reference sequence). Trimming pared 0 bases from V and 8 bases from J, leaving 4 bases between. This CDR3 is 11 amino acids long. As DNA, the CDR3 is TGTGCCTGGAGTGTGGGGGAAAAACTGTTTTTT. This translates into CAWSVGEKLFF. Variable domain in full (rest from reference TRBV30 and TRBJ1-4): SQTIHQWPATLVQPVGSPLSLECTVEGTSNPNLYWYRQAAGRGLQLLFYSVGIGQISSEVPQNLSASRPQDRQFILSSKKLLLSDSGFYLCAWSVGEKLFFGSGTQLSVL.

V usage is TRBV19 and J usage is TRBJ1-4; 10 nucleotides line up with TRBD1. J lost 8 bases, V lost 6 bases, and 6 bases had no gene match. Germline V lookup: CDR1 LNHDA, CDR2 SQIVND (reference sequence). The CDR3 consists of 14 residues. CDR3 loop: CASRPGQGKEKLFF. DNA for the CDR3: TGTGCCAGTAGGCCGGGACAGGGGAAAGAAAAACTGTTTTTT.

This clone was recorded a few times. The V and J genes are TRBV19 and TRBJ2-2; D gene uncertain. V was trimmed by 3 bases and J by 2 bases, leaving 13 bases between them. The germline gives CDR1 LNHDA, CDR2 SQIVND (reference sequence). This CDR3 has 16 amino acids. Here the CDR3 reads CASSISGPPNTGELFF. The CDR3 DNA reads as TGTGCCAGTAGTATCTCAGGCCCCCCAAACACCGGGGAGCTGTTTTTT.

The chain combines TRBV5-1 with TRBJ2-1, with a weak D call TRBD2 (6 bases). Per germline, CDR1 SGHRS and CDR2 YFSETQ. Trimming left V 6 bases short and J 5 bases short, with 18 bases between. CDR3 size: 15 residues. The CDR3 DNA reads as TGCGCCAGCAACTCGGGACTGAGAGGGGACAATGAGCAGTTCTTC. This encodes CASNSGLRGDNEQFF.

The chain combines TRBV19 with TRBJ1-2; D not certain. In germline, CDR1 is LNHDA, CDR2 SQIVND (reference sequence). The CDR3 extends over 14 amino acids. V lost 7 bases and J 4 bases, leaving 16 bases between the germline ends. The CDR3 coding sequence is TGTGCCAGTAAGCCCCCCGGGCCGGGCTATGGCTACACCTTC. This gives the protein CASKPPGPGYGYTF.

The chain has TRBV27 and TRBJ2-4; D might be TRBD1 (5 bases). Germline CDR1 is MNHEY and CDR2 is SMNVEV (reference sequence). The CDR3 has 12 amino acids. V was clipped by 3 bases and J by 15 bases, with 15 bases between them. CDR3: CASSFYDSMLYF. CDR3 DNA sequence: TGTGCCAGCAGTTTCTATGACAGCATGCTGTACTTC.

V gene TRBV21-1 combines with J gene TRBJ2-3. TRBV21-1 is termed a pseudogene. The CDR3 is made up of 18 amino acids. The chain's CDR3 is CASTCRVARSTLTDTQYF. CDR3 nucleotide sequence: TGTGCCAGCACATGTAGGGTAGCTCGAAGTACACTCACAGATACGCAGTATTTT.

This chain joins TRBV19 and TRBJ2-1; TRBD2 matches 7 bases. Looked up from germline, CDR1 is LNHDA and CDR2 is SQIVND (reference sequence). The CDR3 is 12 residues long. V trimming: 9 bases; J trimming: 9 bases; junction bases outside the gene matches: 8. The CDR3 loop reads CASGTTFSEQFF. The DNA for the CDR3 is TGTGCCAGCGGGACTACATTCAGTGAGCAGTTCTTC. The full variable domain, its missing parts supplied by reference TRBV19 and TRBJ2-1, is DGGITQSPKYLFRKEGQNVTLSCEQNLNHDAMYWYRQDPGQGLRLIYYSQIVNDFQKGDIAEGYSVSREKKESFPLTVTSAQKNPTAFYLCASGTTFSEQFFGPGTRLTVL.

The chain is built from TRBV30 and TRBJ2-3, with 10 bases matching TRBD1. The CDR3 totals 13 residues. Germline lookup yields CDR1 GTSNPN and CDR2 SVGIG (reference sequence). After removal of 5 bases from V and 3 bases from J, the junction contained 2 bases not matched to a gene. CDR3 amino acids: CAWDRGPTDTQYF. In nucleotides, the CDR3 is TGTGCCTGGGACAGGGGGCCGACAGATACGCAGTATTTT.

The gene calls are TRBV5-6 and TRBJ2-5, with 7 nucleotides matching TRBD1. V lost 3 bases to trimming and J lost 1 base; unmatched junction nucleotides: 3. This CDR3 region has 14 residues. Germline assignment: CDR1 SGHDT and CDR2 YYEEEE. CDR3 region: CASSSTGIQETQYF. The CDR3 region has the DNA TGTGCCAGCAGCTCGACAGGGATCCAAGAGACCCAGTACTTC. Filled out from reference TRBV5-6 and TRBJ2-5, the complete variable domain reads DAGVTQSPTHLIKTRGQQVTLRCSPKSGHDTVSWYQQALGQGPQFIFQYYEEEERQRGNFPDRFSGHQFPNYSSELNVNALLLGDSALYLCASSSTGIQETQYFGPGTRLLVL.

The chain carries TRBV7-9 and TRBJ1-6, with D hard to call. The CDR3 consists of 11 residues. V lost 4 bases to trimming and J lost 13 bases, with 8 bases between them. Germline V CDR1 and CDR2: SEHNR, FQNEAQ (reference sequence). The CDR3, as DNA: TGTGCCAGCAGCTCGGGTGGGCCCCTCCACTTT. This codes for CASSSGGPLHF.

This sequence joins TRBV30 and TRBJ1-5; D unresolved. The ends were cut back, 3 bases at V and 7 bases at J, with 19 bases in the middle. Germline V gene lookup returns CDR1 GTSNPN and CDR2 SVGIG (reference sequence). This CDR3 has 15 amino acids. CDR3 sequence reads: CAWSPGRATGQPQHF. The CDR3 DNA sequence: TGTGCCTGGAGCCCCGGTCGGGCCACGGGCCAGCCCCAGCATTTT.

The chain joins TRBV28 to TRBJ1-2; no reliable D call. Trimming took 5 bases from V and 2 from J, leaving 18 bases between them. CDR1 and CDR2 from the germline V gene are MDHEN and SYDVKM. CDR3 size: 16 residues. CDR3 loop: CASSAPHLPFNYGYTF. The CDR3 region has the DNA TGTGCCAGCAGTGCCCCCCATCTCCCCTTCAACTATGGCTACACCTTC.

The J gene is TRBJ2-7, the V gene TRBV5-4, with D possibly TRBD2 on 5 matching bases. Germline V lookup: CDR1 SGHNT, CDR2 YYREEE (reference sequence). The ends were cut back, 0 bases at V and 2 bases at J, with 6 bases in the middle. The CDR3 is 13 residues long. CDR3 sequence: CASSLAGTYEQYF. DNA for the CDR3: TGTGCCAGCAGCTTGGCCGGGACCTACGAGCAGTACTTC.

The chain joins TRBV4-1 to TRBJ1-1; a weak D match, TRBD1 (5 bases). CDR1 and CDR2 from the germline V gene are MGHRA and YSYEKL. CDR3 length: 16 amino acids. V lost 0 bases and J lost 4, with 15 bases in between. CDR3 sequence (DNA): TGCGCCAGCAGCCAAGACAGGCCCCTCGGGGGCACTGAAGCTTTCTTT. It specifies CASSQDRPLGGTEAFF.

The DNA of the CDR3 is TGTGCCAGCAGCTTGGGGAGTTCGCTGCCCCAGCATTTT. Encoded protein: CASSLGSSLPQHF. The V call is TRBV7-2, the J call TRBJ1-5, with D hard to call. CDR1 and CDR2 (germline): SGHTA, FQGNSA. V dropped 3 bases and J dropped 9 bases, with 12 bases sitting between them. This CDR3 region has 13 residues. The whole variable domain, remainder taken from reference TRBV7-2 and TRBJ1-5, is GAGVSQSPSNKVTEKGKDVELRCDPISGHTALYWYRQSLGQGLEFLIYFQGNSAPDKSGLPSDRFSAERTGGSVSTLTIQRTQQEDSAVYLCASSLGSSLPQHFGDGTRLSIL.

The chain joins TRBV24-1 to TRBJ2-1; TRBD1 aligns across 9 bases. The CDR3 is 19 amino acids. Germline CDR1 is KGHDR and CDR2 is SFDVKD. The V gene end was trimmed by 2 bases and the J gene end by 0 bases; junction bases not matched to a gene: 10. CDR3 loop: CATSDSGTGPLSSYNEQFF. The CDR3 DNA follows: TGTGCCACCAGTGATTCAGGGACAGGGCCCCTTTCCTCCTACAATGAGCAGTTCTTC.

This clone has just one count. This chain connects TRBV6-5 to TRBJ2-7; 8 nucleotides align to TRBD1. This CDR3 is built from 15 residues. J was trimmed by 1 base and V by 6 bases; bases with no gene match: 8. Germline V gene lookup returns CDR1 MNHEY and CDR2 SVGAGI. For the CDR3, the DNA is TGTGCCAGCAGCATATTCGGGACAGGTTCCTACGAGCAGTACTTC. This gives the protein CASSIFGTGSYEQYF.

This chain's CDR3 is CASSRDRVDGYTF. In DNA, the CDR3 is TGTGCCAGCAGCCGCGACAGGGTAGATGGCTACACCTTC. The chain employs TRBV7-2 and TRBJ1-2, with 7 bases matching TRBD1. Germline CDR1 and CDR2: SGHTA and FQGNSA. V shed 5 bases and J 6 bases; nucleotides not matched to a gene: 6. The CDR3 consists of 13 residues.

This chain links TRBV29-1 with TRBJ2-7; weak D call: TRBD1 (7 bases). The CDR3 has 13 residues. Germline CDR1 SQVTM, CDR2 ANQGSEA. The V end lost 6 bases, the J end lost 4 bases, and 16 bases lay between the germline ends. CDR3 loop: CSVQDRRDYEQYF. Written as DNA, the CDR3 is TGCAGCGTCCAGGACAGGAGGGATTACGAGCAGTACTTC.

This chain joins TRBV25-1 and TRBJ2-3; 7 bases agree with TRBD1. From germline, CDR1 is MGHDK and CDR2 SYGVNS. CDR3 size: 13 residues. Germline trimming cut 4 bases from V and 8 bases from J; bases unmatched to any gene: 6. CDR3 region: CASSVGGYGTQYF. CDR3 nucleotides: TGTGCCAGCAGTGTAGGGGGCTACGGTACGCAGTATTTT.

The CDR3 coding sequence is TGCGCCAGCCCCTCCTTCAGGGGAATTGACGGTAAGGGCTATGGCTACACCTTC. This encodes CASPSFRGIDGKGYGYTF. The gene calls are TRBV5-1 and TRBJ1-2; perhaps TRBD1 as D (6 bases). The ends were cut back, 7 bases at V and 4 bases at J, with 29 bases in the middle. The CDR3 runs to 18 residues. The germline CDR1 and CDR2 sequences are SGHRS and YFSETQ. Based on the CDR3 plus reference TRBV5-1 and TRBJ1-2, the full variable domain is KAGVTQTPRYLIKTRGQQVTLSCSPISGHRSVSWYQQTPGQGLQFLFEYFSETQRNKGNFPGRFSGRQFSNSRSEMNVSTLELGDSALYLCASPSFRGIDGKGYGYTFGSGTRLTVV.